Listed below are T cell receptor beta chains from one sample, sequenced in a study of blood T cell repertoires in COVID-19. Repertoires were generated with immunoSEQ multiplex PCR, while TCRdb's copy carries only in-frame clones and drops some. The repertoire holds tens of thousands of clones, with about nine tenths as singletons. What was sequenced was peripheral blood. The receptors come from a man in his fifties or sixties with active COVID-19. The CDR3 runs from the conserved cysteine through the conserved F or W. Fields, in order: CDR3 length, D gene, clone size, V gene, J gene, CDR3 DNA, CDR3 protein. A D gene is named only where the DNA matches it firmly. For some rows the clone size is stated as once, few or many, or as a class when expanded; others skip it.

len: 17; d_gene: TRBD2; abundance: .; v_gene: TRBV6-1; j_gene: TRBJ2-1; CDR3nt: TGTGCCAGCAGTGAGGGGATACTAGCGGGGTTCACTCATGAGCAGTTCTTC; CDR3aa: CASSEGILAGFTHEQFF
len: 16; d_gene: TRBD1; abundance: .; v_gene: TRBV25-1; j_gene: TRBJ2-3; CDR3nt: TGTGCCAGCAGTGACCCCGACAGGGGGGTTGCGGATACGCAGTATTTT; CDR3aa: CASSDPDRGVADTQYF
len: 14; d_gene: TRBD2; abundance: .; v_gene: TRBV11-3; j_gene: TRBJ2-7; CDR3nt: TGTGCCAGCAGCTTAAGCGGGAGCCCCTACGAGCAGTACTTC; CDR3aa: CASSLSGSPYEQYF
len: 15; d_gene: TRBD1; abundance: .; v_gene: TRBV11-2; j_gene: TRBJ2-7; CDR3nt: TGTGCCAGCAGCGCTGACAGGGGGCTTGCCTACGAGCAGTACTTC; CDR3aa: CASSADRGLAYEQYF
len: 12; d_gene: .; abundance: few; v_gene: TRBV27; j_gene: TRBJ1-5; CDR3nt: TGTGCCAGCAGTTTCGTCAATCAGCCCCAGCATTTT; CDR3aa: CASSFVNQPQHF
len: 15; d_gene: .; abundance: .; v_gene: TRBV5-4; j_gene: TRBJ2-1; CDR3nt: TGTGCCAGTTCCCGGGACTCGAGCTCCTACAATGAGCAGTTCTTC; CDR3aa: CASSRDSSSYNEQFF
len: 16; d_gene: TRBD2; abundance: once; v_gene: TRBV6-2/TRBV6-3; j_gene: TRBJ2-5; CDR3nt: TGTGCCAGCAGCACCCCTGGAGATAGCGGGGAAGAGACCCAGTACTTC; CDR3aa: CASSTPGDSGEETQYF
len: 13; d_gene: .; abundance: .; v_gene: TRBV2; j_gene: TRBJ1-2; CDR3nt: TGTGCCAGCAGTGAAAACAGGGCCTATGGCTACACCTTC; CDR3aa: CASSENRAYGYTF
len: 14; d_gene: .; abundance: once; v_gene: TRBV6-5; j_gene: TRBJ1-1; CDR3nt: TGTGCCAGCAGTTATAGCGAGAGGAACACTGAAGCTTTCTTT; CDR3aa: CASSYSERNTEAFF
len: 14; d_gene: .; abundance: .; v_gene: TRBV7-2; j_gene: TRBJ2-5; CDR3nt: TGTGCCAGCAGCTTAAGTACAGGGCAAGAGACCCAGTACTTC; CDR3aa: CASSLSTGQETQYF
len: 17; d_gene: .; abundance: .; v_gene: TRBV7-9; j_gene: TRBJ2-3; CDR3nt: TGTGCCAGCAGCTTAATCGCCCGGGGGGCCAGCACAGATACGCAGTATTTT; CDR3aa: CASSLIARGASTDTQYF
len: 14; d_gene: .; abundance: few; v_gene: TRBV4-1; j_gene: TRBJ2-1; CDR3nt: TGCGCCAGCAGCCAGACCAGGGTAAACAATGAGCAGTTCTTC; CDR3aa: CASSQTRVNNEQFF
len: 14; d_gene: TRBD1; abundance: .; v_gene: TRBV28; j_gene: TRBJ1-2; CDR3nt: TGTGCCAGCAGTTTATTTCGACAGGGGAATGGCTACACCTTC; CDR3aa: CASSLFRQGNGYTF
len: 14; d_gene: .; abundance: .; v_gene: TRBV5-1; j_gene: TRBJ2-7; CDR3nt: TGCGCCAGCAGCTTGGTCGCAGGTAGCTACGAGCAGTACTTC; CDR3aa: CASSLVAGSYEQYF
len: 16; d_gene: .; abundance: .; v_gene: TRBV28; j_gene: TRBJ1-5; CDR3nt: TGTGCCAGCACTACACCTAGACGGGGAGGGAATCAGCCCCAGCATTTT; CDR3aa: CASTTPRRGGNQPQHF
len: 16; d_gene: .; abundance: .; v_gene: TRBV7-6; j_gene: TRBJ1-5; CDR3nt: TGTGCCAGCAGCTCAACAGGACGGGGGGGAGGTCAGCCCCAGCATTTT; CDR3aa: CASSSTGRGGGQPQHF
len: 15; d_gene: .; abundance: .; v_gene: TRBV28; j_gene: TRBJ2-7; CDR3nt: TGTGCCAGCAGTCCCAGGGGCTTTTACTCCTACGAGCAGTACTTC; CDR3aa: CASSPRGFYSYEQYF
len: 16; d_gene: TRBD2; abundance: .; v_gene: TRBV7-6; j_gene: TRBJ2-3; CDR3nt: TGTGCCAGCAGCTTACTCCTAGCGGGGGCTGAAGATACGCAGTATTTT; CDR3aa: CASSLLLAGAEDTQYF
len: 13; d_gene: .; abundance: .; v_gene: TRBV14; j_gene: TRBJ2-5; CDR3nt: TGTGCCAGCAGCCAAGCACTGTGGGGGGCCCAGTACTTC; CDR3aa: CASSQALWGAQYF
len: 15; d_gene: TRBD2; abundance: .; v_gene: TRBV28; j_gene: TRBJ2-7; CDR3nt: TGTGCCAGCAGTCCCCGGACTAGCGGGTTCTACGAGCAGTACTTC; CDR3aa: CASSPRTSGFYEQYF
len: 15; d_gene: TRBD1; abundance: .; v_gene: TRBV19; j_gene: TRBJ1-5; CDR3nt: TGTGCCAGTAGCTCCGACAGGGCTAGCAATCAGCCCCAGCATTTT; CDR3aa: CASSSDRASNQPQHF
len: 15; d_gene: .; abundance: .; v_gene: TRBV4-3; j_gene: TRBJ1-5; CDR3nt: TGCGCCAGCAGCCAAGATCAGAGGGGCAATCAGCCCCAGCATTTT; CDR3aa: CASSQDQRGNQPQHF
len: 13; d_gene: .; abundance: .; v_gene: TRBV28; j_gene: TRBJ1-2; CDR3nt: TGTGCCAGCAGTTTTTCCGATGGGCGCGGCTACACCTTC; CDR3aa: CASSFSDGRGYTF
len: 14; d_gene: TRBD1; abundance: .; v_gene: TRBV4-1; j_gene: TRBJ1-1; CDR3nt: TGCGCCAGCAGCTCCCGGGACAGGGATCCTGAAGCTTTCTTT; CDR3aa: CASSSRDRDPEAFF
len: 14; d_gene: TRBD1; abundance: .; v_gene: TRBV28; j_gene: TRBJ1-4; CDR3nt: TGTGCCAGCAGTCAGGACAGGGAGGATGAAAAACTGTTTTTT; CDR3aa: CASSQDREDEKLFF
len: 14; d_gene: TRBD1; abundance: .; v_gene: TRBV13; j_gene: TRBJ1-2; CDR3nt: TGTGCCAGCAGCATACGGGACAGTCGGTATGGCTACACCTTC; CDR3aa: CASSIRDSRYGYTF
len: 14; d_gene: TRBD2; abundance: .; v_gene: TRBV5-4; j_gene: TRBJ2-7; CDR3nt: TGTGCCAGCAGCCGGGATAGCGGGAGGTACGAGCAGTACTTC; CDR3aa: CASSRDSGRYEQYF
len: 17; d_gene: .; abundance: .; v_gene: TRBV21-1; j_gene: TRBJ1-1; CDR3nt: TGTGCCAGCAGCAAAGGTTCGGGGGGCGCGCTAAACACTGAAGCTTTCTTT; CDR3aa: CASSKGSGGALNTEAFF
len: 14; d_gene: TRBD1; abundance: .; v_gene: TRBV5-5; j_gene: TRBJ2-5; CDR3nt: TGTGCCAGCAGCTTTACGGGACAGGGGGAGACCCAGTACTTC; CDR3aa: CASSFTGQGETQYF
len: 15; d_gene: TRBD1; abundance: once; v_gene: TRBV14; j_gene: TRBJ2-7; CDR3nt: TGTGCCAGCAGCCTACAGGGGCGCAAGTCCTACGAGCAGTACTTC; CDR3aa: CASSLQGRKSYEQYF
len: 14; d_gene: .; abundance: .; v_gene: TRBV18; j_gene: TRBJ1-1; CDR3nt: TGTGCCAGCTCACCTTGGGTGGGCGACACTGAAGCTTTCTTT; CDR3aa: CASSPWVGDTEAFF
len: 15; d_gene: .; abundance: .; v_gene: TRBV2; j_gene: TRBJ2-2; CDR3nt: TGTGCCAGCAACGAACAGGGTCTGAGCACCGGGGAGCTGTTTTTT; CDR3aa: CASNEQGLSTGELFF
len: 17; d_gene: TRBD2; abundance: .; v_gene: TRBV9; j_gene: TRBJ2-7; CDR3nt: TGTGCCAGCAGCGTAACGGCTAGCGGGAGGGCTAACGCCGAGCAGTACTTC; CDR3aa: CASSVTASGRANAEQYF
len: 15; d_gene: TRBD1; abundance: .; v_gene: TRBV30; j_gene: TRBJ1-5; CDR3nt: TGTGCCTGGAGGGGTGAGGGGGCCGGCAATCAGCCCCAGCATTTT; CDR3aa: CAWRGEGAGNQPQHF
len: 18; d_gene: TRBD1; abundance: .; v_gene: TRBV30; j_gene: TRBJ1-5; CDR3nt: TGTGCCTGGAGTGGACGGACAGGGAGGATTGGAAGCAATCAGCCCCAGCATTTT; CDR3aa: CAWSGRTGRIGSNQPQHF
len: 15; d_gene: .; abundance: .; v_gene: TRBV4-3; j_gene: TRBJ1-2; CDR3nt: TGCGCCAGCAGCCAAGAACAGGGAGACTACTATGGCTACACCTTC; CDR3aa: CASSQEQGDYYGYTF
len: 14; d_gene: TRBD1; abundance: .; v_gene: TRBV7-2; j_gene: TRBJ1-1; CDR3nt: TGTGCCAGCAGCCTGACAGGGGTGAACACTGAAGCTTTCTTT; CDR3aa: CASSLTGVNTEAFF
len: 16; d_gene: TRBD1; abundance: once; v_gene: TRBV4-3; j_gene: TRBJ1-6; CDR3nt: TGCGCCAGCAGCCCGAATTTGGGACAGGGGAATCCACCCCTCCACTTT; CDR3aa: CASSPNLGQGNPPLHF
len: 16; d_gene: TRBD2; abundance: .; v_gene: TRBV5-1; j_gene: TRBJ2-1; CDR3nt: TGCGCCAGCAGCCCGAGGAGCCAGCGGGGGGGGAATGAGCAGTTCTTC; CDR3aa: CASSPRSQRGGNEQFF
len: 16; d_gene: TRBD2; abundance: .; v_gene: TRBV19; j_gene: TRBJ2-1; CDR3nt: TGTGCCAGTCGCGGGGGGGGAGCGGGAGGGCCGTATGAGCAGTTCTTC; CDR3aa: CASRGGGAGGPYEQFF
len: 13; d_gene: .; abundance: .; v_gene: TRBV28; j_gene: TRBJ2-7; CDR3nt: TGTGCCAGCAGACACCCTAACAGCTACGAGCAGTACTTC; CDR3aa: CASRHPNSYEQYF
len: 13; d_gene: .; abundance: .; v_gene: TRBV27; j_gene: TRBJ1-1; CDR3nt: TGTGCCAGCAGTTTAAGTGGAGACACTGAAGCTTTCTTT; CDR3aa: CASSLSGDTEAFF